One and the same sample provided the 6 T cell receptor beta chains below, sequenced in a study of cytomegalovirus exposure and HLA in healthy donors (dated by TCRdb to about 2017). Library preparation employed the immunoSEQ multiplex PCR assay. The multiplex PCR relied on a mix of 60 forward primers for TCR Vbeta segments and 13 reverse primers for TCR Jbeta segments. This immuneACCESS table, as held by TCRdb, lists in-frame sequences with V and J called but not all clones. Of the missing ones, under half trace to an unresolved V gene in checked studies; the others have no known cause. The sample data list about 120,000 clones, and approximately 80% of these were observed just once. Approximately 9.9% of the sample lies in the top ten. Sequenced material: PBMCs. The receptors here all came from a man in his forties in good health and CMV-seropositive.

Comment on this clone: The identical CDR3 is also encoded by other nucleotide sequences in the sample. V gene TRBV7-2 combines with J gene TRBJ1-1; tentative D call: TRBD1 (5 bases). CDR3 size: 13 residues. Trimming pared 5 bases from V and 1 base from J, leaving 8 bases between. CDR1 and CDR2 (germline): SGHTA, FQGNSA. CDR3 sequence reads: CASSLGQNTEAFF. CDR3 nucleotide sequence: TGTGCCAGCAGCCTAGGACAGAACACTGAAGCTTTCTTT.

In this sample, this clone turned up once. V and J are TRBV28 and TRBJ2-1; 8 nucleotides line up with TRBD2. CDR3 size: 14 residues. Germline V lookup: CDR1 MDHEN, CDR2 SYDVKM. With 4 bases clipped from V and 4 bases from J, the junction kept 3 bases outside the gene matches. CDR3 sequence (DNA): TGTGCCAGCAGTTGGGCGGGGGGATACAATGAGCAGTTCTTC. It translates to CASSWAGGYNEQFF.

Here the CDR3 DNA reads TGTGCCAGCAGCGCCGGACAGACCGATAACTATGGCTACACCTTC. This codes for CASSAGQTDNYGYTF. J is TRBJ1-2 and V is TRBV7-9, with a weak D call TRBD1 (6 bases). CDR1 and CDR2 (germline): SEHNR, FQNEAQ (reference sequence). Between the trimmed V and J ends, which lost 5 bases and 1 base, there was a span of 14 bases. The CDR3 consists of 15 residues.

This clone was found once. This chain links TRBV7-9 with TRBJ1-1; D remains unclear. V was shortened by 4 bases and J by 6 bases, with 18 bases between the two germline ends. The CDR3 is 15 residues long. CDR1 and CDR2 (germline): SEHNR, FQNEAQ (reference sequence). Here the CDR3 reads CASSSPEALGAEAFF. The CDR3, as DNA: TGTGCCAGCAGCTCCCCGGAGGCCCTTGGGGCTGAAGCTTTCTTT.

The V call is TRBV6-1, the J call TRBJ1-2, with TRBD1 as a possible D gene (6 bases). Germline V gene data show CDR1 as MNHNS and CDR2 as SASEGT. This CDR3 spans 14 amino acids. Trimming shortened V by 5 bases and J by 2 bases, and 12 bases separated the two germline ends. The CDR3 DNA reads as TGTGCCAGCAGTCTTACGGACAGAAACTATGGCTACACCTTC. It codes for CASSLTDRNYGYTF.

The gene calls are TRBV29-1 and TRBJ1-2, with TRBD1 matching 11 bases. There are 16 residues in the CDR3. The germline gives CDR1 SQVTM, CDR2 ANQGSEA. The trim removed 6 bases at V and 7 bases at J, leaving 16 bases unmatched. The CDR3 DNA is TGCAGCGTCGACACGATCGGGACAGGGGGTAGGGGTGGCTACACCTTC. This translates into CSVDTIGTGGRGGYTF.